The 11 T cell receptor beta chains reported below all come from one sample, sequenced in a study of blood T cell repertoires in COVID-19. Sequencing used immunoSEQ multiplex PCR; TCRdb keeps in-frame clones, though not all of them. The table lists 180,000 or so clones, about 85% of them singletons. Material: peripheral blood. The origin of the receptors is a man in his fifties or sixties who had recovered from COVID-19.

The chain joins TRBV5-4 to TRBJ1-2; D may be TRBD1 (5 bases). The CDR3 is 14 residues long. Germline V CDR1 and CDR2: SGHNT, YYREEE (reference sequence). The V and J ends lost 1 base and 2 bases respectively, with 9 bases between them. CDR3 bases: TGTGCCAGCAGCTTGCGGGGGGTGAACTATGGCTACACCTTC. Translating it yields CASSLRGVNYGYTF.

The genes are TRBV5-1 and TRBJ2-5, with 9 positions matching TRBD1. V was pared by 3 bases and J by 2 bases, with 5 bases of the junction left unmatched. The length of the CDR3 is 15 residues. The germline V gene encodes CDR1 SGHRS and CDR2 YFSETQ. CDR3 residues: CASSSTGGGQETQYF. The CDR3 coding sequence is TGCGCCAGCAGCTCGACAGGGGGAGGGCAAGAGACCCAGTACTTC.

The rearrangement uses TRBV9 and TRBJ1-5; D remains unclear. V shed 0 bases and J shed 8 bases, with 15 bases lying between them. In germline, CDR1 is SGDLS, CDR2 YYNGEE. This CDR3 comprises 15 residues. The CDR3 is CASSVGVLGSEPQHF. CDR3 DNA sequence: TGTGCCAGCAGCGTAGGGGTTTTAGGGAGTGAGCCCCAGCATTTT.

The chain carries TRBV19 and TRBJ1-2; no firm D call. This CDR3 region has 12 residues. Germline lookup yields CDR1 LNHDA and CDR2 SQIVND (reference sequence). The ends were cut back, 3 bases at V and 8 bases at J, with 10 bases in the middle. The CDR3 loop reads CASSMTDWGYTF. Written as DNA, the CDR3 is TGTGCCAGTAGTATGACGGACTGGGGCTACACCTTC.

The chain carries TRBV19 and TRBJ1-2, with D possibly TRBD1 on 6 matching bases. Trimming took off 7 bases at V and 4 bases at J, with 10 bases between the two ends. The CDR3 has 12 residues. Per germline, CDR1 LNHDA and CDR2 SQIVND (reference sequence). The DNA for the CDR3 is TGTGCCAGTACCACAGGGCCCTATGGCTACACCTTC. It codes for CASTTGPYGYTF.

This clone was seen a few times. This chain connects TRBV2 to TRBJ2-3; D gene uncertain. The V gene's germline CDR1 is SNHLY and CDR2 FYNNEI. The CDR3 loop spans 11 amino acids. V dropped 8 bases and J dropped 4 bases, with 7 bases sitting between them. CDR3 residues: CASEVPDTQYF. In DNA form, the CDR3 reads TGTGCCAGCGAGGTCCCAGATACGCAGTATTTT.

This chain joins TRBV7-9 and TRBJ2-1; TRBD1 agrees at 10 bases. This CDR3 contains 16 residues. The V gene end was trimmed by 4 bases and the J gene end by 10 bases; junction bases not matched to a gene: 13. In germline, CDR1 is SEHNR, CDR2 FQNEAQ (reference sequence). The CDR3 DNA follows: TGTGCCAGCAGCTCAATCCGGGACAGGGGAAATAGCGAGCAGTTCTTC. This translates into CASSSIRDRGNSEQFF.

The chain has TRBV5-6 and TRBJ1-6; D perhaps matches TRBD1 (5 bases). CDR1 SGHDT and CDR2 YYEEEE come from the germline V gene. Trimming left V 4 bases short and J 10 bases short, with 15 bases between. The CDR3 totals 14 residues. CDR3: CASSRPRGDSPLHF. DNA of the CDR3: TGTGCCAGCAGCAGACCACGGGGGGACTCACCCCTCCACTTT.

The rearrangement uses TRBV6-5 and TRBJ2-3; maybe TRBD1 (6 bases). The CDR3 runs to 14 residues. The germline V and J ends were trimmed by 8 bases and 6 bases, with 18 bases remaining between them. The germline CDR1 and CDR2 sequences are MNHEY and SVGAGI. CDR3 sequence: CASQSGPRGDTQYF. The CDR3 DNA reads as TGTGCCAGCCAATCCGGGCCCAGGGGTGATACGCAGTATTTT.

The chain links TRBV13 to TRBJ2-6; 7 nucleotides agree with TRBD2. The CDR3 is 18 residues long. The germline V gene has CDR1 PRHDT and CDR2 FYEKMQ (reference sequence). V shed 1 base, J shed 0 bases, and the junction held 6 bases outside the gene matches. The CDR3 protein is CASSLAAGRPSGANVLTF. CDR3 DNA: TGTGCCAGCAGCTTAGCAGCGGGGCGGCCCTCTGGGGCCAACGTCCTGACTTTC.

This clone was observed a few times. The V and J genes are TRBV5-1 and TRBJ1-2; 8 bases are a match to TRBD1. The germline V gene has CDR1 SGHRS and CDR2 YFSETQ. The CDR3 sequence is 16 residues long. V shed 4 bases and J 4 bases; nucleotides not matched to a gene: 12. The CDR3: CASSPPGAGGSYGYTF. The CDR3 nucleotides are TGCGCCAGCAGCCCTCCCGGGGCAGGGGGCAGCTATGGCTACACCTTC.